The present TCR beta chain was sequenced within a study of T cell repertoires in urothelial bladder cancer. Study outcomes and limitations: Carcinoma specimens had median about 2% tumor infiltrating lymphocytes, benign approximately 12%. Up to about 15% of carcinoma infiltrating lymphocytes belonged to one T-cell clone.

Profiled with immunoSEQ multiplex PCR; TCRdb holds only in-frame clones, not every one. The table has some 1,400 clones, more than 60% seen once. Turning to this clone: Its antigen remains unidentified.

The V end lost 2 bases, the J end lost 8 bases, and 14 bases lay between the germline ends. The V gene's germline CDR1 is SEHNR and CDR2 FQNEAQ (reference sequence). There are 14 residues in the CDR3. The chain recombines TRBV7-9 with TRBJ2-3; D may be TRBD1 or TRBD2 (7 bases each). This TCR came from a human donor with urothelial carcinoma. Sample: tumor-infiltrating cells from bladder cancer. The CDR3 sequence: CASSLQGGLGTQYF. For the CDR3, the DNA is TGTGCCAGCAGCTTACAGGGGGGGTTAGGTACGCAGTATTTT.